The clone carrying this TCR beta chain was recorded only once. These data originate in a study of cytomegalovirus exposure and HLA in healthy donors. PCR used 60 Vbeta primers and 13 Jbeta primers. Assay: immunoSEQ multiplex PCR; the TCRdb copy retains only in-frame clones and omits some. This table has roughly 200,000 clones, around 77% appearing once. Sequenced input: PBMCs. The receptor comes from a woman in her twenties or thirties in good health and CMV-seronegative.

CDR3 loop: CASSQETYRQGNEKLFF. The CDR3 coding sequence is TGTGCCAGCAGCCAAGAGACTTATAGACAGGGCAATGAAAAACTGTTTTTT. The chain links TRBV4-2 to TRBJ1-4; 7 bases match TRBD1. Germline V gives CDR1 LGHNA, CDR2 YNFKEQ. Trimming at V came to 0 bases and at J to 5 bases, leaving 9 bases not matched to a gene. The CDR3 sequence is 17 residues long.